Sequencing of this TCR beta chain was carried out in a study of shared clonotypes between healthy human individuals (dated by TCRdb to the early 2020s). Context from the whole study: A couple of women and three men aged 18 to 49 years were included in the cohort. To estimate repertoire size and how much clonotypes are shared between individuals, the study performed deep sequencing of blood TCR repertoires from a handful of healthy adults. To increase sequencing depth and limit assay-specific biases, different laboratories used diverse techniques to prepare libraries and sequence TCR repertoires. Each donor's leukapheresis produced roughly between about 0.9 and 9.5 billion PBMCs. What the authors observed across the whole study: Pairwise subsampling indicated that sequencing depth was expected to affect the degree of clonotype sharing among donors. Sampling was restricted to blood, and TCR repertoires in tissue are likely to differ from TCR repertoires in blood. Because the study included a small number of donors, the genetic and exposure-history diversity represented was limited.

With regard to this clone: Its antigen specificity is not known. An end of the junction differs from the germline gene, which may be a read error.

From the cysteine through the phenylalanine, the CDR3 covers 14 amino acids. The CDR3 DNA has 42 bases and is translated from base 1. From a lookup of the germline V gene, CDR1 and CDR2 are SGHAT and FQNNGV. Using the deep immunoSEQ assay, multiplex PCR amplified TCR CDR3 regions from genomic DNA. Extracted genomic DNA from each cell subset was distributed evenly across all wells of several immunoSEQ 96-well plates, and each plate was treated as a replicate. For unsorted PBMC, approximately 0.3 ug of genomic DNA, equivalent to around 30,000 T cell genomes, went into each replicate PCR. Genomic DNA from unsorted PBMC was sequenced over ten immunoSEQ deep assay plates. Purified libraries were measured with a Qubit 3.0 fluorometer, size-checked on a Bioanalyzer 2100, and measured again with the KAPA Library Quantification kit. A separate single-read 150-cycle Illumina NextSeq 550 flow cell was used to sequence each immunoSEQ 96-well plate. The study's own analysis went as follows. Because the immunoSEQ output included only junctional sequences and no quality scores, the filtering could not be the same as the filtering used for full-length reads. Sequences were annotated with PyIR, a Python wrapper for IgBLAST v1.9, and V/J genes and CDR3 were assigned using IMGT germline references. Reads were filtered out if the reads had weak V/J assignments (E-value above 1e-6), no CDR3, stop codons, out-of-frame junctions, or ambiguous translated residues. V3J clonotypes were defined by identical inferred V gene, J gene, and CDR3 amino acid sequence. The percentage overlap between two repertoires was calculated by dividing the number of shared unique clonotypes by the size of the smaller repertoire. Richness of each repertoire was evaluated using RTK rarefaction, the Chao1 estimator, and Recon v2.1 estimates of unobserved clonotypes. TCRdb obtained this table from immuneACCESS and retained in-frame rearrangements with V and J assigned. These tables miss some clones; where compared with another copy, unresolved V genes account for less than half of the shortfall, and the remainder is unexplained. V and J calls plus clone size are reproduced from that table; the DNA served to infer D and trimming. This sample has about 490,000 clones in its table, and 76% of those were observed once. The leading ten clones occupy 13% of the sample.

Healthy HIV-negative adults with no recently reported acute infections or vaccinations were included as donors. All donors were Caucasian adults living in Nashville, Tennessee, USA. For unsorted samples, 90 million or so PBMCs were counted and genomic DNA was extracted with the QIAamp DNA Blood Mini kit. Blood was obtained by leukapheresis, after which PBMCs were separated by Ficoll-Histopaque density gradient centrifugation and cryopreserved in liquid nitrogen vapor phase. The V and J segments used are TRBV11-2 and TRBJ1-2; a confident D gene designation cannot be given. Source material: PBMCs. The TCR comes from a woman between 40 and 55 years old in good health. Some clones in this sample may be carry-over from other donors' samples. The sequence in DNA is TGTGCCAGCAGATTAGATCGGAGGGTTCATGGCTACACCTTC. Its protein reads: CASRLDRRVHGYTF.